The T cell receptor (beta chain) under discussion was sequenced for a study of T cell responses to AZD1222 COVID-19 vaccine. Regarding the study as a whole: Targeting of unmutated variant regions was reportedly seen in nearly half of spike-specific TCRs. Spike regions recognized by vaccine-associated CD4 TCRs spanned the protein, led by 160-218 and 743-854.

This table comes from immunoSEQ multiplex PCR, and its TCRdb copy is limited to in-frame clones, with some not included. The sample records 100,000 to 150,000 clones, around 84% being singletons. Details on this clone: Its antigen remains unidentified.

CDR1 is LGHNA and CDR2 is YNFKEQ in the germline V gene. This CDR3 contains 14 residues. V was cut by 4 bases and J by 8 bases, with 17 bases left in between. This TCR was sampled from an adult who received the AZD1222 COVID-19 vaccine. This chain uses TRBV4-2 with TRBJ1-2; D perhaps matches TRBD1 (5 bases). Sequenced here: peripheral blood, sampled 28 days after the second AZD1222 dose. CDR3 in amino acids: CASSPLLTRDGYTF. Written as DNA, the CDR3 is TGTGCCAGCAGCCCCCTTTTGACGAGGGACGGCTACACCTTC.